This TCR beta chain was obtained from a study of siplizumab effects on memory and regulatory T cells. Study summary: Without drug or with siplizumab at about 0.97 ug/mL, mixed lymphocyte reactions were set up in pairs.

Responder and stimulator cells in the mixed lymphocyte reaction were cultured together for more than five days at 37°C. Study conclusions and caveats: In siplizumab cultures, the suppressive function of proliferating Tregs remained unconfirmed. Alloreactive CD4+ clones that could be mapped were on average approximately 69% Treg-derived with siplizumab, against 25% to 30% in controls.

Assays covered around 100,000 TCR templates per sample. Sequenced by immunoSEQ multiplex PCR; TCRdb stores in-frame clones only, minus some. Of 10,000 or so clones listed, 40% to 55% are singletons. To note about this clone: Antigen unknown.

This receptor was taken from a human donor in good health; the cells came from an allogeneic mixed lymphocyte reaction. Sequencing was performed on CFSE-low (dividing) CD4+ T cells sorted from an allogeneic mixed lymphocyte reaction.

The DNA for the CDR3 is TGTGCCAGCTCAATTGAGGGGGACACTGAAGCTTTCTTT. Its translation: CASSIEGDTEAFF. This chain connects TRBV18 to TRBJ1-1, with TRBD1 as a possible D gene (6 bases). CDR3 length: 13 residues. Trimming pared 5 bases from V and 3 bases from J, leaving 10 bases between. Looked up from germline, CDR1 is KGHSH and CDR2 is LQKENI.